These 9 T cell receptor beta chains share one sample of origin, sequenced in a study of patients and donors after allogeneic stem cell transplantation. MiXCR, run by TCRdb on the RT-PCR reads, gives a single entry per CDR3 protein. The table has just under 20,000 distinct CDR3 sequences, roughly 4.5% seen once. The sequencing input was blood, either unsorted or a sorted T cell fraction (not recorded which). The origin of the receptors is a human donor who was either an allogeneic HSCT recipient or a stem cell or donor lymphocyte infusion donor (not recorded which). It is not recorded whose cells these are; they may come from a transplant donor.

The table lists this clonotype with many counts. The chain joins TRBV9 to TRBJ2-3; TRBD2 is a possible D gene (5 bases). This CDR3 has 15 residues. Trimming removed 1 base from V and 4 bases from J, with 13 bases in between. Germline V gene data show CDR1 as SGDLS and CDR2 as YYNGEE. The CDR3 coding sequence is TGTGCCAGCAGCGTAAGCGGTACCTCCGCAGATACGCAGTATTTT. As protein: CASSVSGTSADTQYF.

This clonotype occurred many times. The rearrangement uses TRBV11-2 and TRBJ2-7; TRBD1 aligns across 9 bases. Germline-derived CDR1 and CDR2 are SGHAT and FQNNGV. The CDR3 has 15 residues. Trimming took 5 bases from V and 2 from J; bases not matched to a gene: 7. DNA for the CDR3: TGTGCCAGCAGCCCGCAGGGACAGGGTCCCTACGAGCAGTACTTC. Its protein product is CASSPQGQGPYEQYF.

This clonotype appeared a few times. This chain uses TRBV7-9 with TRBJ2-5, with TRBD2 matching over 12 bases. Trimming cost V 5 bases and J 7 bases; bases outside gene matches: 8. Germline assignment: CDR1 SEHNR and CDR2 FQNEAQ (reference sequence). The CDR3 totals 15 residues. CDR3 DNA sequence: TGTGCCAGCAGCCGAGGACTAGCGGGGACCGGGACCCAGTACTTC. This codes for CASSRGLAGTGTQYF.

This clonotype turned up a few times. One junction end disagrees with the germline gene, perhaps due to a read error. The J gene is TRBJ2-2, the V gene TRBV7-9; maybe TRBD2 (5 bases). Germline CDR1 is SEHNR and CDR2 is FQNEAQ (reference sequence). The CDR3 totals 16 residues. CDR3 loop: CASSLGPAVNTGDLFF. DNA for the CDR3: TGTGCCAGCAGCTTAGGCCCAGCGGTAAACACCGGGGATCTGTTTTTT.

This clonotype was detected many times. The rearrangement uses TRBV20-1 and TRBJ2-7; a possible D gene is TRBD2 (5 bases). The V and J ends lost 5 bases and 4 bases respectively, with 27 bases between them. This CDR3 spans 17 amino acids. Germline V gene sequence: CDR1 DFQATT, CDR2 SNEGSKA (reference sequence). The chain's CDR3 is CSAPGRGAPEGRYEQYF. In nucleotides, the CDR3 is TGCAGTGCTCCTGGTCGGGGAGCTCCCGAGGGCCGGTACGAGCAGTACTTC.

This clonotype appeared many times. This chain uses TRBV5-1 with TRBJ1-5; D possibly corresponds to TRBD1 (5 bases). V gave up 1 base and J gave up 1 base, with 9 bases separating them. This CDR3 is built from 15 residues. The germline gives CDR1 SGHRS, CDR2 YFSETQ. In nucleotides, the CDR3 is TGCGCCAGCAGCTTGTGGGGGGAAAGCAATCAGCCCCAGCATTTT. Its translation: CASSLWGESNQPQHF.

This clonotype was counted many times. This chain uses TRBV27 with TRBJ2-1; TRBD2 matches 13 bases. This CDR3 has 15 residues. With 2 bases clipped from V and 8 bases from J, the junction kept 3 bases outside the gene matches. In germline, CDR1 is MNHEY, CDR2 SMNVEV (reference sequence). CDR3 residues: CASSLRGLAGDEQFF. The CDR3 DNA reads TGTGCCAGCAGTTTAAGAGGACTAGCGGGAGATGAGCAGTTCTTC.

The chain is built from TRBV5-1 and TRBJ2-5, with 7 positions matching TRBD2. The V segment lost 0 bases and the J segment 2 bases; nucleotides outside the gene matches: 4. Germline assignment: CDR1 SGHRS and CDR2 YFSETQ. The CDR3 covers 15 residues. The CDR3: CASSLGWTSQETQYF. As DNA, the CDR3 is TGCGCCAGCAGCTTGGGGTGGACTAGTCAAGAGACCCAGTACTTC.

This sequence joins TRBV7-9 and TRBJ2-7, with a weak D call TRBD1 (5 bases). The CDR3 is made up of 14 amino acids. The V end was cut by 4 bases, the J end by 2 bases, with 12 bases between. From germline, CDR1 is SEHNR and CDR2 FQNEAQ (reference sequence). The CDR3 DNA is TGTGCCAGCAGCTCACGGGCAGGGACCTACGAGCAGTACTTC. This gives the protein CASSSRAGTYEQYF.